The 19 T cell receptor beta chains below were found in one sample sequenced in a study of neurological immune-mediated disorders. Each CDR3 protein is one row after TCRdb ran MiXCR on the 5' RACE reads. The table records around 30,000 distinct CDR3 sequences, over 1.2% of them present only once. Sequences were obtained from PBMCs. Every receptor here comes from a woman in her thirties with multiple sclerosis.

This clonotype was detected ten times or more. This chain joins TRBV29-1 and TRBJ1-1; tentatively, D is TRBD1 (5 bases). CDR3 length: 13 residues. Between the trimmed V and J ends, which lost 6 bases and 0 bases, there was a span of 11 bases. Germline V gene lookup returns CDR1 SQVTM and CDR2 ANQGSEA. Here the CDR3 DNA reads TGCAGCGTACAGGAGACCATGAACACTGAAGCTTTCTTT. The encoded protein is CSVQETMNTEAFF. Full variable domain (rest looked up from reference TRBV29-1 and TRBJ1-1): SAVISQKPSRDICQRGTSLTIQCQVDSQVTMMFWYRQQPGQSLTLIATANQGSEATYESGFVIDKFPISRPNLTFSTLTVSNMSPEDSSIYLCSVQETMNTEAFFGQGTRLTVV.

This clonotype was detected many times. The V call is TRBV9, the J call TRBJ1-2; 8 nucleotides align to TRBD1. CDR3 length: 12 residues. The germline V gene has CDR1 SGDLS and CDR2 YYNGEE. The V gene end was trimmed by 3 bases and the J gene end by 7 bases; junction bases not matched to a gene: 2. CDR3 region: CASSADRGGYTF. The CDR3 DNA is TGTGCCAGCAGCGCCGACAGGGGTGGCTACACCTTC.

Many counts were recorded for this clonotype. V is TRBV20-1 and J is TRBJ2-4, with TRBD2 matching 11 bases. The CDR3 is 15 amino acids. The germline gives CDR1 DFQATT, CDR2 SNEGSKA (reference sequence). J gave up 6 bases and V 4 bases, and 8 bases lay outside the gene matches. CDR3 in amino acids: CSATLTTSGGNIQYF. CDR3 in DNA: TGCAGTGCTACTTTGACCACTAGCGGGGGAAACATTCAGTACTTC.

This clonotype was observed at least ten times. CDR3 region: CASSLDPAKGYEQYF. In DNA, the CDR3 is TGTGCCAGCAGCTTGGACCCGGCCAAAGGCTACGAGCAGTACTTC. The V gene is TRBV5-5, the J gene TRBJ2-7; D ambiguous. Germline values: CDR1 SGHKS, CDR2 YYEKEE (reference sequence). The CDR3 is 15 residues long. Trimming took off 0 bases at V and 3 bases at J, with 13 bases between the two ends.

The sample holds many counts of this clonotype. The gene calls are TRBV28 and TRBJ2-7; D is perhaps TRBD2 (5 bases). The CDR3 has 12 amino acids. Germline V gene lookup returns CDR1 MDHEN and CDR2 SYDVKM. V was trimmed by 6 bases and J by 3 bases, leaving 9 bases between them. The CDR3 DNA reads TGTGCCAGCAGCCCACGGGACTACGAGCAGTACTTC. As protein: CASSPRDYEQYF.

This clonotype was counted ten times or more. The rearrangement uses TRBV5-1 and TRBJ1-1; D call uncertain. Deletions cut 3 bases from V and 6 bases from J, with 6 bases between. This CDR3 spans 11 amino acids. The germline gives CDR1 SGHRS, CDR2 YFSETQ. The CDR3: CASSSGSEAFF. DNA for the CDR3: TGCGCCAGCAGCTCCGGGTCTGAAGCTTTCTTT.

This clonotype was counted at least ten times. This sequence joins TRBV11-2 and TRBJ2-5; possibly TRBD1 or TRBD2 for D (5 bases each). CDR1 SGHAT and CDR2 FQNNGV come from the germline V gene. This CDR3 is built from 18 residues. V was clipped by 0 bases and J by 1 base, with 18 bases between them. The CDR3 protein is CASSLDWSGTPPQETQYF. DNA for the CDR3: TGTGCCAGCAGCTTAGATTGGTCAGGGACCCCCCCCCAAGAGACCCAGTACTTC. Looking up the rest from reference TRBV11-2 and TRBJ2-5 gives the full variable domain: EAGVAQSPRYKIIEKRQSVAFWCNPISGHATLYWYQQILGQGPKLLIQFQNNGVVDDSQLPKDRFSAERLKGVDSTLKIQPAKLEDSAVYLCASSLDWSGTPPQETQYFGPGTRLLVL.

This clonotype occurred many times. V is TRBV7-2 and J is TRBJ1-5; D may be TRBD1 (5 bases). This CDR3 region has 13 residues. Between the trimmed V and J ends, which lost 5 bases and 5 bases, there was a span of 10 bases. Per the germline V gene, CDR1 is SGHTA and CDR2 is FQGNSA. The CDR3 coding sequence is TGTGCCAGCAGCCCGGCGGGGGATCAGCCCCAGCATTTT. Translation gives CASSPAGDQPQHF.

This clonotype was seen ten or more times. V and J are TRBV24-1 and TRBJ2-3, with no clear D. This CDR3 contains 16 residues. Germline CDR1 and CDR2: KGHDR and SFDVKD. V lost 5 bases to trimming and J lost 1 base, with 15 bases between them. In nucleotides, the CDR3 is TGTGCCACCAGTGGCCCCCCCCCGCAGGGCACAGATACGCAGTATTTT. Its translation: CATSGPPPQGTDTQYF.

V usage is TRBV7-6 and J usage is TRBJ2-7, with D perhaps TRBD1 (6 bases). The germline V gene encodes CDR1 SGHVS and CDR2 FNYEAQ. V was trimmed by 5 bases and J by 4 bases, leaving 18 bases between them. This CDR3 is built from 15 residues. CDR3 sequence (DNA): TGTGCCAGCAGCGCCCAACAGGGTCCCGAGTACGAGCAGTACTTC. Its translation: CASSAQQGPEYEQYF. Combining the CDR3 with reference TRBV7-6 and TRBJ2-7 gives the whole variable domain GAGVSQSPRYKVTKRGQDVALRCDPISGHVSLYWYRQALGQGPEFLTYFNYEAQQDKSGLPNDRFSAERPEGSISTLTIQRTEQRDSAMYRCASSAQQGPEYEQYFGPGTRLTVT.

This clonotype occurred many times. The chain combines TRBV6-1 with TRBJ1-3; D is perhaps TRBD1 (6 bases). The germline V gene has CDR1 MNHNS and CDR2 SASEGT. This CDR3 spans 17 amino acids. The ends were cut back, 6 bases at V and 0 bases at J, with 18 bases in the middle. The CDR3 nucleotides are TGTGCCAGCAGAATAGGGGGGGGAGCCATCTCTGGAAACACCATATATTTT. This gives the protein CASRIGGGAISGNTIYF.

This clonotype was detected ten times or more. This chain uses TRBV14 with TRBJ2-5; D may be TRBD2 (5 bases). The length of the CDR3 is 13 residues. Trimming took 1 base from V and 5 from J, leaving 8 bases between them. Per germline, CDR1 SGHDN and CDR2 FVKESK. The CDR3 sequence: CASSQVRAETQYF. The CDR3 DNA sequence: TGTGCCAGCAGCCAAGTGAGGGCGGAGACCCAGTACTTC. The full variable domain, rest sourced from reference TRBV14 and TRBJ2-5, is EAGVTQFPSHSVIEKGQTVTLRCDPISGHDNLYWYRRVMGKEIKFLLHFVKESKQDESGMPNNRFLAERTGGTYSTLKVQPAELEDSGVYFCASSQVRAETQYFGPGTRLLVL.

This clonotype has a count of ten or more. This chain uses TRBV20-1 with TRBJ1-1, with 7 bases fitting TRBD1. V lost 3 bases to trimming and J lost 6 bases; unmatched junction nucleotides: 4. CDR3 length: 12 residues. Germline values: CDR1 DFQATT, CDR2 SNEGSKA (reference sequence). The CDR3 DNA follows: TGCAGTGCTAGGGGACAGACCCCTGAAGCTTTCTTT. This encodes CSARGQTPEAFF.

This clonotype was picked up many times. The chain joins TRBV7-8 to TRBJ1-1; D remains ambiguous. The CDR3 spans 12 residues. Trimming removed 5 bases at V and 4 bases at J, with 8 bases between. Germline V lookup: CDR1 SGHVS, CDR2 FQNEAQ. The CDR3 nucleotides are TGTGCCAGCAGCCCCAGTGGCACTGAAGCTTTCTTT. Encoded protein: CASSPSGTEAFF. Combining the CDR3 with reference TRBV7-8 and TRBJ1-1 gives the whole variable domain GAGVSQSPRYKVAKRGQDVALRCDPISGHVSLFWYQQALGQGPEFLTYFQNEAQLDKSGLPSDRFFAERPEGSVSTLKIQRTQQEDSAVYLCASSPSGTEAFFGQGTRLTVV.

This clonotype appeared many times. This chain uses TRBV4-2 with TRBJ2-1; D uncertain. This CDR3 has 14 amino acids. Looked up from germline, CDR1 is LGHNA and CDR2 is YNFKEQ. With 0 bases removed from V and 6 bases from J, the gap between germline ends came to 9 bases. Here the CDR3 DNA reads TGTGCCAGCAGCCAAGATCTCGGCGCCAATGAGCAGTTCTTC. Its translation is CASSQDLGANEQFF.

This clonotype was seen ten or more times. The V gene is TRBV7-2, the J gene TRBJ1-1; 7 bases agree with TRBD1. CDR1 is SGHTA and CDR2 is FQGNSA in the germline V gene. The CDR3 covers 13 residues. J was trimmed by 1 base and V by 5 bases; bases with no gene match: 1. DNA of the CDR3: TGTGCCAGCAGCCGACAGGGGAACACTGAAGCTTTCTTT. This encodes CASSRQGNTEAFF. Complete variable domain (other parts from reference TRBV7-2 and TRBJ1-1): GAGVSQSPSNKVTEKGKDVELRCDPISGHTALYWYRQSLGQGLEFLIYFQGNSAPDKSGLPSDRFSAERTGGSVSTLTIQRTQQEDSAVYLCASSRQGNTEAFFGQGTRLTVV.

The rearrangement links TRBV6-2 or TRBV6-3 to TRBJ1-6, with D perhaps matching TRBD1 (6 bases). V was shortened by 7 bases and J by 4 bases, with 11 bases between the two germline ends. The CDR3 has 14 amino acids. Germline V gene data show CDR1 as MNHEY and CDR2 as SVGEGT. The CDR3 DNA is TGTGCCAGCATCCGAGGACAGTATAATTCACCCCTCCACTTT. Amino acid sequence: CASIRGQYNSPLHF.

This clonotype came up many times. This rearrangement joins TRBV29-1 to TRBJ1-2; 8 positions match TRBD1. The junction had 4 bases not matched to a gene; V was cut back by 2 bases and J by 2 bases. The CDR3 is made up of 14 amino acids. Germline loops: CDR1 SQVTM, CDR2 ANQGSEA. The CDR3 reads CSVERDRQNYGYTF. The CDR3 DNA reads as TGCAGCGTTGAAAGGGACAGGCAAAACTATGGCTACACCTTC.

This clonotype came up many times. The rearrangement uses TRBV6-1 and TRBJ1-5, with D unresolved. The CDR3 runs 13 residues. The germline V gene has CDR1 MNHNS and CDR2 SASEGT. V was shortened by 4 bases and J by 7 bases, with 11 bases between the two germline ends. The CDR3 reads CASSVGSGQPQHF. In DNA form, the CDR3 reads TGTGCCAGCAGTGTCGGGAGCGGACAGCCCCAGCATTTT.